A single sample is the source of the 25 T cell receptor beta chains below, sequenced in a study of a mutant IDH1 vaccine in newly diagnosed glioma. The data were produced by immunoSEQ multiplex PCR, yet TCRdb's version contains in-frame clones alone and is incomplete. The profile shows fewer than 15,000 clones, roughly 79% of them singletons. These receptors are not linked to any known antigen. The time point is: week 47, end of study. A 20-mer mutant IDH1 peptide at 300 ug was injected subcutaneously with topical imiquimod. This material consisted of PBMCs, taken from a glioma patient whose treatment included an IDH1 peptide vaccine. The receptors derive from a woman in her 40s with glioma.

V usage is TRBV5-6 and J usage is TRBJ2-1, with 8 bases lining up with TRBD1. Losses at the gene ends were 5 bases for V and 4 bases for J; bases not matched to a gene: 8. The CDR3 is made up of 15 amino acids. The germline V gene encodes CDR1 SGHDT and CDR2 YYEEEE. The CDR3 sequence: CASRGGQGIYNEQFF. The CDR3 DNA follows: TGTGCCAGCAGGGGAGGACAGGGCATATACAATGAGCAGTTCTTC.

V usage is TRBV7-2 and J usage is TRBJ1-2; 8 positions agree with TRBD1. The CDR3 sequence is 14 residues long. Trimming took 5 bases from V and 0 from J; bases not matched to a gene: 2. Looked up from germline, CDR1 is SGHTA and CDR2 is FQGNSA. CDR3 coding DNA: TGTGCCAGCAGCCTGACAGGGGCTAACTATGGCTACACCTTC. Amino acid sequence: CASSLTGANYGYTF.

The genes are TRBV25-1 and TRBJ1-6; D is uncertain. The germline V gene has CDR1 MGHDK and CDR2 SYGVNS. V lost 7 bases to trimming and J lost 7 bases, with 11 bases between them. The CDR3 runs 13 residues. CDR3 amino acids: CASMNLENSPLHF. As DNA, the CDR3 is TGTGCCAGCATGAATTTGGAGAATTCACCCCTCCACTTT.

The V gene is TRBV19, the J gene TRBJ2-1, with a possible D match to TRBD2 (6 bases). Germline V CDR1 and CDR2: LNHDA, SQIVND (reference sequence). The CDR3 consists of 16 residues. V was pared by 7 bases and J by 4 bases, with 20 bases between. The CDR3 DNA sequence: TGTGCCAGTAATCGGCGGGGAGCTACGCCTTACAATGAGCAGTTCTTC. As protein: CASNRRGATPYNEQFF.

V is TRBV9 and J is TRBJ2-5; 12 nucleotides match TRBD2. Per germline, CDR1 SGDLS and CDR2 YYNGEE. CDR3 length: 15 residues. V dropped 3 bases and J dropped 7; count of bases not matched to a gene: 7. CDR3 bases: TGTGCCAGCAGCGATACTAGCGGGAGGTCGGGGACCCAGTACTTC. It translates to CASSDTSGRSGTQYF.

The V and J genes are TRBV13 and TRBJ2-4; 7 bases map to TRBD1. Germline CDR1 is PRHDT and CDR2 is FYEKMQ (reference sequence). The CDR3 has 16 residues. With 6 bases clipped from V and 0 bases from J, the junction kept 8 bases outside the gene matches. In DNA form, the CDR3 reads TGTGCCAGCAGTTCCCCGACAGGGCTAGCCAAAAACATTCAGTACTTC. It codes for CASSSPTGLAKNIQYF.

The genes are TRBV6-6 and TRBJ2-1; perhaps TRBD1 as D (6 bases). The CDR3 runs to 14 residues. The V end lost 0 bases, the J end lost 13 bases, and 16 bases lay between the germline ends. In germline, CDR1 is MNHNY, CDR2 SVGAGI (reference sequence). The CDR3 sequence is CASSYSEQGSPQFF. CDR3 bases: TGTGCCAGCAGTTACTCAGAACAGGGTTCGCCCCAGTTCTTC.

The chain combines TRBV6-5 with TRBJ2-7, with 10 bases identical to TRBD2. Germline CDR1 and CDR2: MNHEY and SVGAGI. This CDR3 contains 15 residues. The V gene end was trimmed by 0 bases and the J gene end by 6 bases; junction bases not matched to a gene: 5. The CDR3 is CASSYSYPSGSEQYF. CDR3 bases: TGTGCCAGCAGTTACTCCTACCCTAGCGGGAGCGAGCAGTACTTC.

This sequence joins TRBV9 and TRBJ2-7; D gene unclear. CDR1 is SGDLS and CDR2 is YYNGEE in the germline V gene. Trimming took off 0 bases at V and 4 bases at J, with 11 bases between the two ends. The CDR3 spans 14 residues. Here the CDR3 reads CASSVVPDPYEQYF. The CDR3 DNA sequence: TGTGCCAGCAGCGTAGTGCCGGACCCATACGAGCAGTACTTC.

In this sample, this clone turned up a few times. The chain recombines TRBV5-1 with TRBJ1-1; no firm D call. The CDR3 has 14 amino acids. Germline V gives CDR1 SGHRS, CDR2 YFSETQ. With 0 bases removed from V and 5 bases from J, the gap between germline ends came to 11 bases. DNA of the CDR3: TGCGCCAGCAGCTTGGGAACAAGCTCGACTGAAGCTTTCTTT. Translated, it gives CASSLGTSSTEAFF.

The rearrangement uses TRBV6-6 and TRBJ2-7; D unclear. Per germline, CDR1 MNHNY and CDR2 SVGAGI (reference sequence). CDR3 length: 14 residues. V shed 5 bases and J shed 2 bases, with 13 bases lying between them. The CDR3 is CASSLPTVTYEQYF. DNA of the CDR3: TGTGCCAGCAGTCTCCCGACCGTAACCTACGAGCAGTACTTC.

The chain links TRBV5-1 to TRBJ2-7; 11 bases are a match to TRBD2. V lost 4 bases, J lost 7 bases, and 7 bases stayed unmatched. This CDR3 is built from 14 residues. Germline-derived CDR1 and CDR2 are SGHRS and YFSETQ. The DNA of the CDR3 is TGCGCCAGCAGCGCCGGGACTAGCGGCACTGAGCAGTACTTC. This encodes CASSAGTSGTEQYF.

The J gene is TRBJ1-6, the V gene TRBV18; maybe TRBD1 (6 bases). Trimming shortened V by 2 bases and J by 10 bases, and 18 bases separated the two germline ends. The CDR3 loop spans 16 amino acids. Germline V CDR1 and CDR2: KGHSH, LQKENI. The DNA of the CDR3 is TGTGCCAGCTCACCAACTGTTCGAGGGGGTAACTCACCCCTCCACTTT. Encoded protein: CASSPTVRGGNSPLHF.

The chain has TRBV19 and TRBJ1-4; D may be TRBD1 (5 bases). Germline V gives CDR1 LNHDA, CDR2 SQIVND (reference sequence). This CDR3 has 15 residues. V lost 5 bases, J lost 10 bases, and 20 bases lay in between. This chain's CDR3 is CASSAGVGHRAKLFF. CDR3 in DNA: TGTGCCAGTAGTGCGGGTGTGGGGCATCGGGCAAAACTGTTTTTT.

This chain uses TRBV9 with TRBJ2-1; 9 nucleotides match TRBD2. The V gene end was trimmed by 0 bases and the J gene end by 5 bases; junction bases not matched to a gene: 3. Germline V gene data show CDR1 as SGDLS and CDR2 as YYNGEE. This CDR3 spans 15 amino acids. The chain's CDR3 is CASSVGSGGNNEQFF. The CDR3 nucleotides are TGTGCCAGCAGCGTAGGCAGCGGGGGGAACAATGAGCAGTTCTTC.

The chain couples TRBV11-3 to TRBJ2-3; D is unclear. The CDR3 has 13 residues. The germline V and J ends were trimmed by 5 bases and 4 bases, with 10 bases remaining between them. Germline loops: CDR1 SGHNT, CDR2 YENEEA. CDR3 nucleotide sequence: TGTGCCAGCAGCCGCTCTCACCCAGATACGCAGTATTTT. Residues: CASSRSHPDTQYF.

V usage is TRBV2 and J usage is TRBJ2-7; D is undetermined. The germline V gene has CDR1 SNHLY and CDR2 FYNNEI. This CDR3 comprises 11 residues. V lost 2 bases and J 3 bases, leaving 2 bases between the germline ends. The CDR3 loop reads CASSERYEQYF. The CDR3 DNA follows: TGTGCCAGCAGTGAACGCTACGAGCAGTACTTC.

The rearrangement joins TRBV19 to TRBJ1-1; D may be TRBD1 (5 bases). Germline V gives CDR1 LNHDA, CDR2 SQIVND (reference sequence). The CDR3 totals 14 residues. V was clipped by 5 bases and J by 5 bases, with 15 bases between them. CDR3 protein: CASSLGVGETEAFF. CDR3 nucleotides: TGTGCCAGTAGTCTAGGGGTCGGGGAGACTGAAGCTTTCTTT.

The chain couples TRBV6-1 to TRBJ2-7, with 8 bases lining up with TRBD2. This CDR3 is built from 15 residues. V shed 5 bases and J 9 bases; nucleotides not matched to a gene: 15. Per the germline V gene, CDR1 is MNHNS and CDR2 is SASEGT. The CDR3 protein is CASSSGTGPRGGQYF. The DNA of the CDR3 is TGTGCCAGCAGTTCCGGCACAGGGCCTCGGGGGGGGCAGTACTTC.

The CDR3 nucleotides read TGTGCCATCAGTGAGTCACGCTCCATTGGTGAAAAACTGTTTTTT. Its protein is CAISESRSIGEKLFF. This chain links TRBV10-3 with TRBJ1-4; D not resolved. The V gene's germline CDR1 is ENHRY and CDR2 SYGVKD. The CDR3 has 15 amino acids. Trimming shortened V by 0 bases and J by 7 bases, and 12 bases separated the two germline ends.

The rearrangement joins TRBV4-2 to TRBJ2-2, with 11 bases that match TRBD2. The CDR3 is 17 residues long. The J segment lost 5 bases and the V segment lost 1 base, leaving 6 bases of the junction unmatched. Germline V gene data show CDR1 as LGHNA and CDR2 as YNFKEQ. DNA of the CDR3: TGTGCCAGCAGCCAAGGGAGATTAGCGGGAGGGACCGGGGAGCTGTTTTTT. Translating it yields CASSQGRLAGGTGELFF.

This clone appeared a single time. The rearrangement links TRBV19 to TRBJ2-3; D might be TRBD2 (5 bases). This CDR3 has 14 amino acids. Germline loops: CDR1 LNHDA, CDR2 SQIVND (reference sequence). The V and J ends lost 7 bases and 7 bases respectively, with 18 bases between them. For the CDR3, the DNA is TGTGCCAGTACCGCCTTGGGGAGTGGGTATACGCAGTATTTT. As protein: CASTALGSGYTQYF. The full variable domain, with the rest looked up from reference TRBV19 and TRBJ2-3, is DGGITQSPKYLFRKEGQNVTLSCEQNLNHDAMYWYRQDPGQGLRLIYYSQIVNDFQKGDIAEGYSVSREKKESFPLTVTSAQKNPTAFYLCASTALGSGYTQYFGPGTRLTVL.

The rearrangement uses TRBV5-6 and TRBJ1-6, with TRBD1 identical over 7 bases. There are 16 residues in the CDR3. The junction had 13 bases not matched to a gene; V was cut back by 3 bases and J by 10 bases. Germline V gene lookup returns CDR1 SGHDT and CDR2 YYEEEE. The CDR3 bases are TGTGCCAGCAGCTGGGCCCCGGGGCACAGGGGCTCACCCCTCCACTTT. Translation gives CASSWAPGHRGSPLHF.

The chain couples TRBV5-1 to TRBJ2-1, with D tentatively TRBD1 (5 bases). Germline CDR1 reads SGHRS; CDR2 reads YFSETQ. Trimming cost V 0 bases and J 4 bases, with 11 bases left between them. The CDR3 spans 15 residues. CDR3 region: CASSLAAGKYNEQFF. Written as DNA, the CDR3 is TGCGCCAGCAGCTTGGCGGCAGGGAAATACAATGAGCAGTTCTTC.

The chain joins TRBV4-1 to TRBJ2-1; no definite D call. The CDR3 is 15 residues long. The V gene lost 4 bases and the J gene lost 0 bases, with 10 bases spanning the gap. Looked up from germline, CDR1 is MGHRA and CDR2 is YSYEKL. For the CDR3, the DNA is TGCGCCAGCAGCCGCGATGGGTCCTCCTACAATGAGCAGTTCTTC. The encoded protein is CASSRDGSSYNEQFF.